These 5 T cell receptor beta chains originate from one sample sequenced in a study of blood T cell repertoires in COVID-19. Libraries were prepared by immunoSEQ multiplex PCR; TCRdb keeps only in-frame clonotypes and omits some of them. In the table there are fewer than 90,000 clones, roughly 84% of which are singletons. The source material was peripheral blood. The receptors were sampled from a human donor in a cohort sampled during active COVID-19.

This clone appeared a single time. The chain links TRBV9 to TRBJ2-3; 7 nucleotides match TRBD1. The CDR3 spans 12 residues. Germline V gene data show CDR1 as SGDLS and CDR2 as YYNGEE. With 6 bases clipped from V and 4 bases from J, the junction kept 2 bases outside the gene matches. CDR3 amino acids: CASTTGADTQYF. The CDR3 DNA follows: TGTGCCAGCACCACAGGGGCAGATACGCAGTATTTT.

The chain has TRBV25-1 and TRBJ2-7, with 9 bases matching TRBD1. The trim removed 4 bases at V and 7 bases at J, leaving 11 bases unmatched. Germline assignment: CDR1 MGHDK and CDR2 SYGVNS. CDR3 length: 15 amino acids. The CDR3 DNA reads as TGTGCCAGCAGTGTACCCGGGACAGGGTTCGGTGAGCAGTACTTC. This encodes CASSVPGTGFGEQYF.

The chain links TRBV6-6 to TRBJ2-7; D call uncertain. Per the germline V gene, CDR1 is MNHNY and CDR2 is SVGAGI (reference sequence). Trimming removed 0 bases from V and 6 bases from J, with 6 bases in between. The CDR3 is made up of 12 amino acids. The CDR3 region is CASSYSLGEQYF. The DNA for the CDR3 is TGTGCCAGCAGTTACTCGCTCGGCGAGCAGTACTTC.

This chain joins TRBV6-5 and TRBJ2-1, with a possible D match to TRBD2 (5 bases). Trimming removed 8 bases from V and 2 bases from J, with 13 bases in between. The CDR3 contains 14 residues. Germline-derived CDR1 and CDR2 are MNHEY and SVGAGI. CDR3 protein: CASLERFTYNEQFF. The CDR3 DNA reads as TGTGCCAGCTTAGAGCGGTTTACCTACAATGAGCAGTTCTTC.

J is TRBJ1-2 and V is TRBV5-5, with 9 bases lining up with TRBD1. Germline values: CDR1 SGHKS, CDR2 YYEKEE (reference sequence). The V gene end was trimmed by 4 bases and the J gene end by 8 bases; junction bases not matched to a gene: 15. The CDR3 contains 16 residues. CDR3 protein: CASSEAGTGLFGGYTF. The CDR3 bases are TGTGCCAGCAGCGAAGCCGGGACAGGGCTTTTCGGAGGCTACACCTTC.